This TCR beta chain was sequenced in a study of breast tumors, draining lymph nodes, adjacent tissues (dated by TCRdb to 2016 to 2017). Turning to the overall study: In breast cancer patients, the study compared the TCR beta repertoires of tumor, adjacent nontumor tissue and axillary lymph nodes. In human breast cancer, the study set out to evaluate how tumor, surrounding tissue and draining lymph node repertoires relate to one another and whether T cells may move between these sites.

What the research found in general, with its limitations: Tumor and nontumor tissue repertoires were found to be significantly more similar in luminal-like than in basal-like breast cancer. Rather than being directly demonstrated, the conclusion that tumor T cells originate in lymph nodes was presented as consistent with a hypothesis. The data were judged consistent with most tumor T cells deriving from the lymph node and then expanding within tumor tissue. T-cell repertoire diversity in tumors was found to be lower than in lymph nodes but higher than in nontumor tissue, and preferential V and J gene usage was observed.

TCRdb names Illumina HiSeq 2000 as the instrument used. Multiplex PCR amplification was used to build the TCR beta chain libraries. The amplified TCR beta chain products were analyzed by high-throughput sequencing. TCRdb reanalyzed the raw reads on its own, using fastp at Q25 for trimming and MiXCR for clone calling, and kept in-frame beta chains. Each record represents a unique CDR3 protein, reported with the most common genes and DNA among its rows. The sample table contains around 130,000 distinct CDR3 sequences; only one count was recorded for just under 20% of them. The top ten clones comprise roughly 3.6% of the sample. The axillary draining lymph nodes of breast cancer patients were the source of the lymph node samples. The germline V gene (reference sequence) specifies SGHKS as CDR1 and YYEKEE as CDR2. Trimming removed 6 bases from V and 0 bases from J, leaving 11 bases between the germline ends. From the cysteine through the phenylalanine, the CDR3 covers 14 amino acids. The retained sequence is limited to the CDR3, 42 bases, with the frame set at the first base.

At least ten counts were recorded for this clonotype. Its antigen specificity is not known. The input lacks base qualities; no much larger clone sits a single base away. The TCR comes from a female donor with breast cancer. Some clones in this sample may be carry-over from other donors' samples. Recombination linked TRBV5-5 to TRBJ2-3, with a tentative D gene TRBD2 over 5 matching bases. What was sequenced was axillary lymph node tissue. The DNA sequence follows: TGTGCCAGCAAGGACTCCCCTAGCACAGATACGCAGTATTTT. It translates as CASKDSPSTDTQYF. The full variable domain, completed from the reference TRBV5-5 and TRBJ2-3 proteins outside the CDR3, reads DAGVTQSPTHLIKTRGQQVTLRCSPISGHKSVSWYQQVLGQGPQFIFQYYEKEERGRGNFPDRFSARQFPNYSSELNVNALLLGDSALYLCASKDSPSTDTQYFGPGTRLTVL.